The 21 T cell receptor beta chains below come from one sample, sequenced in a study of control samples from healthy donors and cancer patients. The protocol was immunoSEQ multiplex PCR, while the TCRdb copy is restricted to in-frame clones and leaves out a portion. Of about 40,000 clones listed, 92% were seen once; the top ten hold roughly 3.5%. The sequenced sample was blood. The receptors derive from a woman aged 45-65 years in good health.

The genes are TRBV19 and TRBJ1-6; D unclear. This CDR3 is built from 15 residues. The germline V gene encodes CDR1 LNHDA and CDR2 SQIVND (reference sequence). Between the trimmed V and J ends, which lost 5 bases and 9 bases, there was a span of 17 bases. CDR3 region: CASSRTRDSSSPLHF. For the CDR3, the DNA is TGTGCCAGTAGTCGTACCCGGGATTCAAGTTCACCCCTCCACTTT.

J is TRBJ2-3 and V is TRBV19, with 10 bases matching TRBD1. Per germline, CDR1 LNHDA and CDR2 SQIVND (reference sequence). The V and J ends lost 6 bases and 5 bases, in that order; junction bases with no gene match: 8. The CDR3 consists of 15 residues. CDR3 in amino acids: CASSTGQGNKDTQYF. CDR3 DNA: TGTGCCAGTAGCACGGGACAGGGGAATAAAGATACGCAGTATTTT.

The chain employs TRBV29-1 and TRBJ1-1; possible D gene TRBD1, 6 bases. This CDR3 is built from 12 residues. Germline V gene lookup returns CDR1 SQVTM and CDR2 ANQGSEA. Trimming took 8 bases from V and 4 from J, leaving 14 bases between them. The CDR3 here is CSLWGAGTEAFF. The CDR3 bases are TGCAGCCTATGGGGGGCCGGCACTGAAGCTTTCTTT.

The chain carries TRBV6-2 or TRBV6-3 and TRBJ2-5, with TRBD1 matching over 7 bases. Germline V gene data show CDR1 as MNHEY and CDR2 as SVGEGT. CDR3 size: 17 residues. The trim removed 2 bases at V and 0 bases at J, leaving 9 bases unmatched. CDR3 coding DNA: TGTGCCAGCAGTTACCGATTGGGACAGACCCACCAAGAGACCCAGTACTTC. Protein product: CASSYRLGQTHQETQYF.

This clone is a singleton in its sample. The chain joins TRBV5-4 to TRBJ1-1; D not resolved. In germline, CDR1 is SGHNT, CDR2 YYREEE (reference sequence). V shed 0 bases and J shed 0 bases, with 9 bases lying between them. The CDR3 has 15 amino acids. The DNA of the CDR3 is TGTGCCAGCAGCTTGGCCGTCGGTTTGAACACTGAAGCTTTCTTT. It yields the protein CASSLAVGLNTEAFF.

The CDR3 nucleotides read TGTGCCAGCAGTTACTCCACTTATAGCACAGATACGCAGTATTTT. Translated: CASSYSTYSTDTQYF. The chain has TRBV6-2 or TRBV6-3 and TRBJ2-3; D is unresolved. Trimming left V 0 bases short and J 0 bases short, with 7 bases between. The germline CDR1 and CDR2 sequences are MNHEY and SVGEGT. CDR3 length equals 15 residues.

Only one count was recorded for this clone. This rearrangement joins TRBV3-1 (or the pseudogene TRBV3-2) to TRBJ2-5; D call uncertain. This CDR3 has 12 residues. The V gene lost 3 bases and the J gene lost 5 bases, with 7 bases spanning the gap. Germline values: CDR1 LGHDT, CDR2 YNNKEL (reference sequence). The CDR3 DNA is TGTGCCAGCAGCCATAGTAGGGAGACCCAGTACTTC. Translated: CASSHSRETQYF.

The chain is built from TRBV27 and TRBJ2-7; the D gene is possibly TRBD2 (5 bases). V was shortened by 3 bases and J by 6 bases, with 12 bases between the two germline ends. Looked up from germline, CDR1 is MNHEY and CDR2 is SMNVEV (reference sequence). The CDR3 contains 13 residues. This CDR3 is CASSFVGEREQYF. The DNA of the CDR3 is TGTGCCAGCAGTTTCGTTGGGGAGCGCGAGCAGTACTTC.

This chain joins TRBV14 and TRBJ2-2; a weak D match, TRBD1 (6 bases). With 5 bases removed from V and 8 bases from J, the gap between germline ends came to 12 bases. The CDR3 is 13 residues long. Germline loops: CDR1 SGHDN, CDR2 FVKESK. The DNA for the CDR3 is TGTGCCAGCAGCTCGTGGGGGCTAGGGGAGCTGTTTTTT. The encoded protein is CASSSWGLGELFF. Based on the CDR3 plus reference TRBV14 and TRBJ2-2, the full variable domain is EAGVTQFPSHSVIEKGQTVTLRCDPISGHDNLYWYRRVMGKEIKFLLHFVKESKQDESGMPNNRFLAERTGGTYSTLKVQPAELEDSGVYFCASSSWGLGELFFGEGSRLTVL.

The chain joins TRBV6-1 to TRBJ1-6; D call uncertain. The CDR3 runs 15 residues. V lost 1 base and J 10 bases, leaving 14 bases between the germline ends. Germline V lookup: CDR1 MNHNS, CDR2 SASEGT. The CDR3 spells CASSEVEAGRSPLHF. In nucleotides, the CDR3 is TGTGCCAGCAGTGAAGTGGAGGCCGGCCGCTCACCCCTCCACTTT.

In DNA, the CDR3 is TGTGCCAGCAGCCGACATCGGCAGGGAAATACTGAAGCTTTCTTT. This translates into CASSRHRQGNTEAFF. The genes are TRBV7-9 and TRBJ1-1, with TRBD1 as a possible D gene (5 bases). V was clipped by 5 bases and J by 5 bases, with 18 bases between them. The germline gives CDR1 SEHNR, CDR2 FQNEAQ (reference sequence). The CDR3 has 15 amino acids.

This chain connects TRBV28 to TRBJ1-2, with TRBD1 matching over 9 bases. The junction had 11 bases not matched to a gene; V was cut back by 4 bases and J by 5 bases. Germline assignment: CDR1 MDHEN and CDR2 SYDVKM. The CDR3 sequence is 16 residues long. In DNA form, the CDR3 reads TGTGCCAGCAGTTCATACTCACCGGGACAGGGATATGGCTACACCTTC. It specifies CASSSYSPGQGYGYTF.

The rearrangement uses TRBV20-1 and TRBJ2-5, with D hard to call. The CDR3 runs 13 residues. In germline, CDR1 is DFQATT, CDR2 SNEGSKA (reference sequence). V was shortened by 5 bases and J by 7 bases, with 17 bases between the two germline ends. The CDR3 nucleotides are TGCAGTGCTGGTGAAGAGCCCCTATCGACCCAGTACTTC. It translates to CSAGEEPLSTQYF.

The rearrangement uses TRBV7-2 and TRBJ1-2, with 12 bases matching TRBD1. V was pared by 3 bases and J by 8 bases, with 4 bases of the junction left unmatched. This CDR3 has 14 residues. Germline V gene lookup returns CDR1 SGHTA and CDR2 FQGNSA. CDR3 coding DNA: TGTGCCAGCAGCTTGGGACAGGGGGCTGGGGGCTACACCTTC. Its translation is CASSLGQGAGGYTF.

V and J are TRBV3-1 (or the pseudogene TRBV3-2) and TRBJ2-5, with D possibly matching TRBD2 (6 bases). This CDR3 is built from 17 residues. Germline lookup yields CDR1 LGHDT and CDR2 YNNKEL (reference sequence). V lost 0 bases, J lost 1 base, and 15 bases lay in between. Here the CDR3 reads CASSQESGEDRQETQYF. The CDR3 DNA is TGTGCCAGCAGCCAAGAGTCCGGGGAGGATCGCCAAGAGACCCAGTACTTC.

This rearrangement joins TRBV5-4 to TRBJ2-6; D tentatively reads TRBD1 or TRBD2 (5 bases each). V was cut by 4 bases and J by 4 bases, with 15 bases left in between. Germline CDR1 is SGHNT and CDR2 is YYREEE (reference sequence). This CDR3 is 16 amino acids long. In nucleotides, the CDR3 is TGTGCCAGCAGCCCCGGGGCCGCCCCAGGGGCCAACGTCCTGACTTTC. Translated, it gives CASSPGAAPGANVLTF.

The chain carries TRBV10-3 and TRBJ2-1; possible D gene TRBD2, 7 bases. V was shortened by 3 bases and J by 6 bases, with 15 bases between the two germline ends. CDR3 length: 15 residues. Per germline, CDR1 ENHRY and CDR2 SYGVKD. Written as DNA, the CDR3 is TGTGCCATCAGTGAAGGGGGGGGTACTCTCAATGAGCAGTTCTTC. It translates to CAISEGGGTLNEQFF.

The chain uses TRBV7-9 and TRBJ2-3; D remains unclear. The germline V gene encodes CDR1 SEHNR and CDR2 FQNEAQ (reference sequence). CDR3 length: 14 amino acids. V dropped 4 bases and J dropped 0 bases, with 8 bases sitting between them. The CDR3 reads CASSYTASTDTQYF. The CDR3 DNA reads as TGTGCCAGCAGCTATACAGCTAGCACAGATACGCAGTATTTT.

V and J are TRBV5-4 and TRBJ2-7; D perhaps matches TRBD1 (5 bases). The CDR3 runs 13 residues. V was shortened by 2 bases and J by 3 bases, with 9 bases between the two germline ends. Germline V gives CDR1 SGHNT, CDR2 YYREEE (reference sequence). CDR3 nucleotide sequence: TGTGCCAGCAGCTTAGTAGACAGCTACGAGCAGTACTTC. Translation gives CASSLVDSYEQYF.

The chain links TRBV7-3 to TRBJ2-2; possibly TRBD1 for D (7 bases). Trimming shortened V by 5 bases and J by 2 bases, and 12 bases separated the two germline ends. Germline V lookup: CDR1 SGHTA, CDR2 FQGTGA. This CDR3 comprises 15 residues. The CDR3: CASSQGGSNTGELFF. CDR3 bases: TGTGCCAGCAGCCAGGGGGGCAGTAACACCGGGGAGCTGTTTTTT. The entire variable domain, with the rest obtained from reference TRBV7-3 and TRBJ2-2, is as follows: GAGVSQTPSNKVTEKGKYVELRCDPISGHTALYWYRQSLGQGPEFLIYFQGTGAADDSGLPNDRFFAVRPEGSVSTLKIQRTERGDSAVYLCASSQGGSNTGELFFGEGSRLTVL.

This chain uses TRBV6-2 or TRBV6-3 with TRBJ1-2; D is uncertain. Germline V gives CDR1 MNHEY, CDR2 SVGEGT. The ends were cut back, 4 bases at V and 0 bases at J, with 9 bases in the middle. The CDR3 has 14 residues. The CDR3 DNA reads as TGTGCCAGCAGTTTAGTATCAACTAACTATGGCTACACCTTC. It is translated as CASSLVSTNYGYTF.